Listed below are T cell receptor beta chains from one sample, sequenced in a study of blood T cell repertoires in COVID-19. Here immunoSEQ multiplex PCR was the method, and the copy in TCRdb shows in-frame clones only, minus some. The table has about 260,000 clones, just under 90% seen once. Sequencing used peripheral blood. These receptors came from a woman aged 40 to 50 with acute or convalescent COVID-19. Each CDR3 is given with its conserved first and last residue. The D gene is left open where the match is weak. Expanded clones get a size class; other rows say once, few or many, or leave the size out.

>TRBV11-2|TRBJ1-1|NA|TRBD1
TGTGCCAGCAGCCGTGGGACAGGCGGGGGATTGACTGAAGCTTTCTTT
CASSRGTGGGLTEAFF
>TRBV7-2|TRBJ2-1|NA|TRBD2
TGTGCCAGCAGCTCGTCTAGCGGGGGGGCGCGAGAGCAGTTCTTC
CASSSSSGGAREQFF
>TRBV7-2|TRBJ2-3|NA|NA
TGTGCCAGCAGCTTAGTGTCGGTTAGCACAGATACGCAGTATTTT
CASSLVSVSTDTQYF
>TRBV27|TRBJ2-1|NA|NA
TGTGCCAGCACCCCGGGCGAGCGGGTCGACAATGAGCAGTTCTTC
CASTPGERVDNEQFF
>TRBV6-5|TRBJ1-2|NA|NA
TGTGCCAGCAGTCCCGACAGGAGTACTAACTATGGCTACACCTTC
CASSPDRSTNYGYTF
>TRBV3-1/TRBV3-2|TRBJ2-2|NA|TRBD1
TGTGCCAGCAGCTCCGTCGGACAGGGAATAGGGAGGACCGGGGAGCTGTTTTTT
CASSSVGQGIGRTGELFF
>TRBV7-9|TRBJ1-1|NA|NA
TGTGCCAGCAGCTTAGTGTCTCCGGGGTGGACTGAAGCTTTCTTT
CASSLVSPGWTEAFF
>TRBV19|TRBJ1-2|few|NA
TGTGCCAGTAGTATGGACAGTAACTATGGCTACACCTTC
CASSMDSNYGYTF
>TRBV6-5|TRBJ1-1|NA|NA
TGTGCCAGCTTAGGGGTGTTTAACACTGAAGCTTTCTTT
CASLGVFNTEAFF
>TRBV5-1|TRBJ2-1|NA|NA
TGCGCCAGCAGCTATGGGCGCTTCCCCAACAATGAGCAGTTCTTC
CASSYGRFPNNEQFF
>TRBV11-2|TRBJ1-3|NA|NA
TGTGCCAGCAGCTCTCTTACGGGGGTCTCTGGAAACACCATATATTTT
CASSSLTGVSGNTIYF
>TRBV18|TRBJ1-2|NA|TRBD1
TGTGCCAGCTCATCGGGACAGGGTCTCCATGGCTACACCTTC
CASSSGQGLHGYTF
>TRBV9|TRBJ1-2|NA|TRBD1
TGTGCCAGCAGCGCCCCGGGACAGGGGTTCTATGGCTACACCTTC
CASSAPGQGFYGYTF
>TRBV5-1|TRBJ2-1|NA|TRBD2
TGCGCCAGCAGCTCTCTCGGGGGGTCCTACAATGAGCAGTTCTTC
CASSSLGGSYNEQFF
>TRBV7-2|TRBJ2-1|NA|TRBD2
TGTGCCAGCAGCTTTAAGACAAGCGGGGATGAGCAGTTCTTC
CASSFKTSGDEQFF
>TRBV6-5|TRBJ1-2|NA|NA
TGTGCCAGCAGTTACAGACAGAACTATGGCTACACCTTC
CASSYRQNYGYTF
>TRBV19|TRBJ1-2|NA|NA
TGTGCCAGTAAACGGGAGTATGGCTACACCTTC
CASKREYGYTF
>TRBV6-6|TRBJ1-1|NA|TRBD1
TGTGCCAGTCTGACAGGGTTGAGCACTGAAGCTTTCTTT
CASLTGLSTEAFF
>TRBV19|TRBJ2-3|NA|TRBD1
TGTGCCAGTAGTTCACCCCAGGGGGTAGGCACGCAGTATTTT
CASSSPQGVGTQYF
>TRBV5-4|TRBJ2-3|NA|TRBD2
TGTGCCAGCAGCTTGGCTATACGGAGCGGGGGAGGCACAGATACGCAGTATTTT
CASSLAIRSGGGTDTQYF
>TRBV2|TRBJ1-2|NA|TRBD1
TGTGCCGGGGACAGGAGAGAATCCTATGGCTACACCTTC
CAGDRRESYGYTF
>TRBV7-9|TRBJ1-1|NA|NA
TGTGCCAGCAGGTCCGTGGCAGGGGACGCGACTGAAGCTTTCTTT
CASRSVAGDATEAFF
>TRBV5-1|TRBJ2-3|NA|NA
TGCGCCAGCAGCTTGGCCCAGGCAGAGACAGATACGCAGTATTTT
CASSLAQAETDTQYF
>TRBV24-1|TRBJ2-3|NA|NA
TGTGCCACCAACAGACCCTATGGTACGCAGTATTTT
CATNRPYGTQYF
>TRBV5-8|TRBJ1-4|NA|TRBD1
TGTGCCAGCAGATTGGGGACTACCGGGACAGTACATGAAAAACTGTTTTTT
CASRLGTTGTVHEKLFF
>TRBV18|TRBJ2-2|NA|NA
TGTGCCAGCTCACCTCTAGACAGAACCGGGGAGCTGTTTTTT
CASSPLDRTGELFF
>TRBV4-1|TRBJ2-1|NA|NA
TGCGCCAGCAGCCTTCAGGGTGATGAGCAGTTCTTC
CASSLQGDEQFF
>TRBV19|TRBJ1-4|NA|NA
TGTGCCAGTTGTCGGGACAATAATGAAAAACTGTTTTTT
CASCRDNNEKLFF
>TRBV5-1|TRBJ2-2|NA|TRBD1
TGCGCCAGCAGCTTGGAGGACAGGGGGTGGACCGGGGAGCTGTTTTTT
CASSLEDRGWTGELFF
>TRBV18|TRBJ2-3|NA|NA
TGTGCCAGCTCACTACTCAGCACAGATACGCAGTATTTT
CASSLLSTDTQYF
>TRBV24-1|TRBJ2-2|NA|TRBD2
TGTGCCACCAGAGGCGTCGGACTAGCGGGGGGTAACACCGGGGAGCTGTTTTTT
CATRGVGLAGGNTGELFF
>TRBV19|TRBJ2-2|NA|TRBD2
TGTGCCAGTAGCGACGGACTAGCGGGGGGGCCGAACACCGGGGAGCTGTTTTTT
CASSDGLAGGPNTGELFF
>TRBV6-6|TRBJ1-6|NA|NA
TGTGCCAGCAGTACCGACAGTGATAATTCACCCCTCCACTTT
CASSTDSDNSPLHF
>TRBV3-1/TRBV3-2|TRBJ2-5|NA|TRBD2
TGTGCCAGCAGCCCATACTTGGTAGCGGGGGATCTGGAGACCCAGTACTTC
CASSPYLVAGDLETQYF
>TRBV2|TRBJ1-1|NA|TRBD1
TGTGCCAGCAGCACAGGGGGAACTGAAGCTTTCTTT
CASSTGGTEAFF
>TRBV11-2|TRBJ1-2|few|NA
TGTGCCAGCAGCTTAGGTGTCGATATAGACTATGGCTACACCTTC
CASSLGVDIDYGYTF
>TRBV7-9|TRBJ1-2|NA|TRBD1
TGTGCCAGCAGCCCCTGGACAGGGATCGACTATGGCTACACCTTC
CASSPWTGIDYGYTF
>TRBV3-1/TRBV3-2|TRBJ2-2|NA|NA
TGTGCCAGCAGCGGCGGTAGCGGGAACACCGGGGAGCTGTTTTTT
CASSGGSGNTGELFF
>TRBV29-1|TRBJ1-1|NA|NA
TGCAGCGCCCCTCTCGACATAGGGGCCACTGAAGCTTTCTTT
CSAPLDIGATEAFF
>TRBV2|TRBJ1-5|NA|NA
TGTGCCAGCAGTTTTAGGAGTCAGCCCCAGCATTTT
CASSFRSQPQHF
>TRBV29-1|TRBJ2-1|NA|TRBD1
TGCAGCGTTGCCCCCAGGGACAGCGGCTACAATGAGCAGTTCTTC
CSVAPRDSGYNEQFF
>TRBV7-2|TRBJ1-1|NA|NA
TGTGCCAGCAGCTTATTTCCGGGAGCTGCGACTGAAGCTTTCTTT
CASSLFPGAATEAFF
>TRBV5-1|TRBJ2-1|NA|NA
TGCGCCAGCAGCTTAAGGGCAGGGTCCCTCCATGAGCAGTTCTTC
CASSLRAGSLHEQFF
>TRBV3-1/TRBV3-2|TRBJ1-2|NA|NA
TGTGCCAGCAGCCAAGATTACGGGGGGACCTATGGCTACACCTTC
CASSQDYGGTYGYTF
>TRBV2|TRBJ1-3|NA|NA
TGTGCCAGCAGTGCCGTACGGGGTTCTGGAAACACCATATATTTT
CASSAVRGSGNTIYF
>TRBV6-5|TRBJ1-5|NA|NA
TGTGCCAGCCCCACGGGGGACGGTACGTGGCCCCAGCATTTT
CASPTGDGTWPQHF
>TRBV5-1|TRBJ1-2|few|NA
TGCGCCAGCAGCTTGCAGGATACCTATGGCTACACCTTC
CASSLQDTYGYTF
>TRBV3-1/TRBV3-2|TRBJ1-1|NA|NA
TGTGCCAGCAGCCAAGAGACAGTCAACACTGAAGCTTTCTTT
CASSQETVNTEAFF
>TRBV28|TRBJ1-1|NA|TRBD1
TGTGCCAGCAGTTCTAGGGGGCGGAACACTGAAGCTTTCTTT
CASSSRGRNTEAFF
>TRBV11-2|TRBJ2-5|NA|TRBD1
TGTGCCAGCAGCCTGACCGGGACAGGGGAAGAGACCCAGTACTTC
CASSLTGTGEETQYF
>TRBV29-1|TRBJ2-3|NA|TRBD2
TGCAGCGTTGGTAGTGTAGCGGGGCGGACAGATACGCAGTATTTT
CSVGSVAGRTDTQYF
>TRBV10-3|TRBJ1-1|NA|TRBD1
TGTGCCATCAGCCCGGATACAGGGGAAAGGGAAGCTTTCTTT
CAISPDTGEREAFF
>TRBV6-5|TRBJ1-6|once|TRBD1
TGTGCCAGCAGTACCGGACAGGGGGCCTTGATCCACTTT
CASSTGQGALIHF
>TRBV5-1|TRBJ1-2|few|NA
TGCGCCAGCAGCTTGGAACGCCCGGGTGGCTACACCTTC
CASSLERPGGYTF
>TRBV15|TRBJ1-1|NA|NA
TGTGCCACCAGCATCAAGACAGGCCTGAACACTGAAGCTTTCTTT
CATSIKTGLNTEAFF
>TRBV9|TRBJ2-1|NA|NA
TGTGCCAGCAGCGTAAGCCCTGCTGACTACAATGAGCAGTTCTTC
CASSVSPADYNEQFF
>TRBV6-4|TRBJ1-1|NA|NA
TGTGCCAGCAGAGCCTCGCGGAACACTGAAGCTTTCTTT
CASRASRNTEAFF
>TRBV29-1|TRBJ1-2|NA|NA
TGCAGCGTTCCCGAGGCTGGGCAGGGTGAAGGCTACACCTTC
CSVPEAGQGEGYTF
>TRBV7-9|TRBJ1-2|NA|TRBD1
TGTGCCAGCAGCCACAGGGACAGGCCTTATGGCTACACCTTC
CASSHRDRPYGYTF
>TRBV5-1|TRBJ1-5|NA|TRBD1
TGCGCCAGCAGCCCGGACAGGGGCAATCAGCCCCAGCATTTT
CASSPDRGNQPQHF